The present T cell receptor (beta chain) was sequenced within a study of post-analysis software for immune sequencing data. Overall study: Multiple sclerosis in the patients followed relapsing-remitting, secondary progressive and progressive-relapsing courses. General observations from the study: Pronounced co-clustering by F measure was evident among identically batched samples. Controls' normalized Chao1 diversity significantly exceeded that of multiple sclerosis patients.

For this clonotype: Its antigen is still unknown. The junction departs from germline at one end; a sequencing error may be responsible.

Built from TCR beta cDNA, the libraries had unique molecular identifiers in them. TCRdb reanalysed the PCR reads using MiXCR and keeps one entry per CDR3 protein. The profile shows roughly 400,000 distinct CDR3 sequences, approximately 37% of them singletons. The TCR comes from a girl under 10 years old with multiple sclerosis. The specimen sequenced was blood.

This chain's CDR3 is CASSSDSNQLQHF. CDR3 DNA: TGTGCCAGCAGCTCCGACAGTAATCAGCTCCAGCATTTT. The chain links TRBV12-3 or TRBV12-4 to TRBJ1-5; D perhaps matches TRBD1 (5 bases). The CDR3 has 13 residues.